This T cell receptor (beta chain) was recorded in a study of T cell responses to AZD1222 COVID-19 vaccine. Clones were read by immunoSEQ multiplex PCR, and TCRdb kept only the in-frame ones, dropping some. The sample comprises fewer than 150,000 clones, roughly 87% of which are singletons, and around a tenth rests with the top ten. The V and J ends lost 6 bases and 0 bases respectively, with 15 bases between them. The CDR3 loop spans 16 amino acids. CDR1 LNHDA and CDR2 SQIVND come from the germline V gene (reference sequence). With respect to this clone: Antigen unknown.

Whole-study findings and limits: Scientists sampled the repertoires only once the peak T cell response had passed.

The TCR originated in an adult in good health. Specimen: peripheral blood, collected on day 0 of AZD1222 vaccination. The rearrangement links TRBV19 to TRBJ2-4; D may be TRBD1 (5 bases). DNA for the CDR3: TGTGCCAGTAGCCCCCGACAGATACTAGCCAAAAACATTCAGTACTTC. As protein: CASSPRQILAKNIQYF.